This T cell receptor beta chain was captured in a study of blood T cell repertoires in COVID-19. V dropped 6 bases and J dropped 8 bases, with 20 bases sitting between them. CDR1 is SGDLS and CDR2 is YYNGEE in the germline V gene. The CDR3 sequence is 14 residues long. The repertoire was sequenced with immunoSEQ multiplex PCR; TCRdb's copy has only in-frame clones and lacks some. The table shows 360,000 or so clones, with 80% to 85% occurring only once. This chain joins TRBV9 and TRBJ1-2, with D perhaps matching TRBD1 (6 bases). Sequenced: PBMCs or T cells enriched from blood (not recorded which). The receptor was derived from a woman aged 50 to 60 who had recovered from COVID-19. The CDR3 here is CASTSDSRGGGYTF. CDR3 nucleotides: TGTGCCAGCACCTCGGACAGCCGAGGCGGGGGCTACACCTTC.